The table lists the clone carrying this T cell receptor beta chain with many counts. Its matching antigen is unknown. This entry comes from a study of radiotherapy plus CTLA-4 blockade in lung cancer. Study overall: For approximately 17% of patients, objective responses occurred, and approximately 31% had disease control. Study conclusions and caveats: Subsequent to radiotherapy plus ipilimumab, tumor-derived TCR clones underwent expansion in blood. Interferon-beta and early blood T cell clone dynamics reportedly predicted response best.

Germline CDR1 SGHTA, CDR2 FQGNSA. V lost 5 bases to trimming and J lost 6 bases; unmatched junction nucleotides: 9. CDR3 size: 15 residues. Focal radiation plus CTLA-4 blockade with ipilimumab was administered to patients who had chemo-refractory metastatic non-small-cell lung cancer. Measured with immunoSEQ multiplex PCR; TCRdb has only the in-frame clones, and not every one. Counted here are nearly 95,000 clones, roughly 80% occurring once; the ten biggest clones make up under 30%. The receptor was derived from a human donor with non-small cell lung cancer that progressed on radiotherapy plus ipilimumab. Sequenced material: peripheral blood, taken from a patient treated with radiotherapy plus ipilimumab. The V call is TRBV7-2, the J call TRBJ2-7, with 11 nucleotides matching TRBD1. CDR3 protein: CASSNMGQGGGEQYF. CDR3 coding DNA: TGTGCCAGCAGCAATATGGGACAGGGGGGCGGCGAGCAGTACTTC. The whole variable domain, remainder taken from reference TRBV7-2 and TRBJ2-7, is GAGVSQSPSNKVTEKGKDVELRCDPISGHTALYWYRQSLGQGLEFLIYFQGNSAPDKSGLPSDRFSAERTGGSVSTLTIQRTQQEDSAVYLCASSNMGQGGGEQYFGPGTRLTVT.